This TCR beta chain is drawn from a study of cytomegalovirus exposure and HLA in healthy donors. Study-wide context: A previous analysis identified 95 million to 140 million unique TCR beta sequences derived from about 180 million T cells.

Both 60 Vbeta primers and 13 Jbeta primers went into the PCR. Data came from immunoSEQ multiplex PCR; TCRdb stores just in-frame clones and leaves some out. The profile shows 110,000 or so clones, 83% of them singletons. The ends lost 6 bases at V and 6 bases at J; junction bases unmatched: 5. The CDR3 contains 13 residues. Germline assignment: CDR1 MNHNS and CDR2 SASEGT. The TCR comes from a man aged 18 to 29 in good health and CMV-seronegative. The source material was PBMCs. The gene calls are TRBV6-1 and TRBJ1-1; 9 bases are a match to TRBD1. CDR3 residues: CASRGTGSAEAFF. DNA for the CDR3: TGTGCCAGCAGGGGGACAGGGTCAGCTGAAGCTTTCTTT.